The 2 T cell receptor beta chains listed next were all sequenced from one sample in a study of regulatory T cells in long-lasting Graves disease. iRepertoire HTBI primers and Arm-PCR of CDR3 regions built TCR beta libraries. MiXCR, applied by TCRdb to the multiplex PCR reads, yields one record per CDR3 protein. The sample has approximately 480,000 distinct CDR3 sequences; around 15% are singletons. Time point denoted: newly diagnosed GD, antithyroid drugs for less than 3 months. PBMC RNA served as the TCR library source. Separately, the same data were catalogued under a study of T cells in Graves' hyperthyroidism and ophthalmopathy.

Sequencing was performed on peripheral blood mononuclear cells (PBMCs), taken at new diagnosis, from a patient treated with antithyroid drugs. The receptors come from a man in his forties with Graves disease.

This chain connects TRBV12-3 or TRBV12-4 to TRBJ2-3, with TRBD2 as a possible D gene (6 bases). The CDR3 is made up of 20 amino acids. V lost 2 bases, J lost 1 base, and 25 bases lay in between. The CDR3, as DNA: TGTGCCAGCAGTTTAAAGGTCAGACTAACCGGGGAGGCCGGCACAGATACGCAGTATTTT. It yields the protein CASSLKVRLTGEAGTDTQYF.

This clonotype was counted only a few times. Just one base apart from a much larger clone, this may be a read error. The V call is TRBV3-1, the J call TRBJ2-7, with TRBD2 matching 9 bases. V shed 0 bases, J shed 12 bases, and the junction held 12 bases outside the gene matches. The CDR3 covers 15 residues. The germline gives CDR1 LGHDT, CDR2 YNNKEL (reference sequence). Here the CDR3 DNA reads TGTGCCAGCAGCCAAGAGAGACTAGCGGCCAACTCTATGTACTTC. Translated, it gives CASSQERLAANSMYF.